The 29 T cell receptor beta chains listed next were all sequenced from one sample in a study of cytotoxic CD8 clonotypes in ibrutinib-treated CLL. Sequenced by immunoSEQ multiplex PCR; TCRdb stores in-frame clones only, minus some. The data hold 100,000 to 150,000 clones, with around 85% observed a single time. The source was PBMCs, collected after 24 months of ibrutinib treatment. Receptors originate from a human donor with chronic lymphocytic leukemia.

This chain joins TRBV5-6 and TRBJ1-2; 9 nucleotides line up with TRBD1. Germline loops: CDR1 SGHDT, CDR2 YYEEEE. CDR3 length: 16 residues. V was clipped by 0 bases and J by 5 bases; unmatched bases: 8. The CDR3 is CASSLADRGKRYGYTF. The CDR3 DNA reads TGTGCCAGCAGCTTGGCCGACAGGGGGAAACGATATGGCTACACCTTC.

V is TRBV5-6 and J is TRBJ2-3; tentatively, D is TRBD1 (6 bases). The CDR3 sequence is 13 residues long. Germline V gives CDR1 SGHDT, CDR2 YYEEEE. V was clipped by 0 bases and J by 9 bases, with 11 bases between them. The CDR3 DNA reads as TGTGCCAGCAGCTTGGGGGGGCTAGTAACGCAGTATTTT. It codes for CASSLGGLVTQYF.

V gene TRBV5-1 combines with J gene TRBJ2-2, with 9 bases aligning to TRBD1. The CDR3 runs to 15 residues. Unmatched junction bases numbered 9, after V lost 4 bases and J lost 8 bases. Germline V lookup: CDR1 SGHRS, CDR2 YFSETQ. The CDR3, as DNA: TGCGCCAGCAGCATCCGACAGGGGGGAGGAGGGGAGCTGTTTTTT. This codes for CASSIRQGGGGELFF.

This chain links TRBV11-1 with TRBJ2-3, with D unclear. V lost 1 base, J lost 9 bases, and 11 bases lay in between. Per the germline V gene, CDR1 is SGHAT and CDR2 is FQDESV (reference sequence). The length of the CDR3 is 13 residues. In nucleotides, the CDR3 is TGTGCCAGCAGCTTAGGCGGCCCAACCACGCAGTATTTT. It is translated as CASSLGGPTTQYF.

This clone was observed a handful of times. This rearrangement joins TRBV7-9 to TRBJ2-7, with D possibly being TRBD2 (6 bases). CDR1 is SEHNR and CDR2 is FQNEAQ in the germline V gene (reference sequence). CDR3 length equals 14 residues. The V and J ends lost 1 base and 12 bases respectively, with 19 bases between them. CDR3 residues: CASSLGVRRDRLYF. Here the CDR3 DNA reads TGTGCCAGCAGCTTAGGGGTTCGGCGGGACCGACTGTACTTC.

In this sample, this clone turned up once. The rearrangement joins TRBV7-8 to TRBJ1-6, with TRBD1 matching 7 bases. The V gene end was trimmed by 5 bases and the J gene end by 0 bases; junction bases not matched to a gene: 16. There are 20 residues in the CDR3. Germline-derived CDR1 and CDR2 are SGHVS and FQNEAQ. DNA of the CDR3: TGTGCCAGCAGCACAGAGTCCCGGGACAGATCGCGCTCCTATAATTCACCCCTCCACTTT. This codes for CASSTESRDRSRSYNSPLHF. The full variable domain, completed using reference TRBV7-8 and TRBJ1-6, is GAGVSQSPRYKVAKRGQDVALRCDPISGHVSLFWYQQALGQGPEFLTYFQNEAQLDKSGLPSDRFFAERPEGSVSTLKIQRTQQEDSAVYLCASSTESRDRSRSYNSPLHFGNGTRLTVT.

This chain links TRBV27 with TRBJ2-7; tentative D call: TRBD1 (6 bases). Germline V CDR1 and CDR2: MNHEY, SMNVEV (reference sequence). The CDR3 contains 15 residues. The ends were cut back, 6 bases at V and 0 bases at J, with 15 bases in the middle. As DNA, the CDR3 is TGTGCCAGCAGAGTGACAGGCCTGTCCTCCTACGAGCAGTACTTC. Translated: CASRVTGLSSYEQYF.

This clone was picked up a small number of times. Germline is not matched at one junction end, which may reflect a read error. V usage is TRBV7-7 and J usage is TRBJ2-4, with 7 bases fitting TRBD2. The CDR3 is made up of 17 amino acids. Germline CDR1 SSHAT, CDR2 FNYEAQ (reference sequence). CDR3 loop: CASSSWGGNLAKNIQYF. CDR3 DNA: TGTGCTAGCAGCTCTTGGGGGGGAAATCTGGCCAAAAACATTCAGTACTTC.

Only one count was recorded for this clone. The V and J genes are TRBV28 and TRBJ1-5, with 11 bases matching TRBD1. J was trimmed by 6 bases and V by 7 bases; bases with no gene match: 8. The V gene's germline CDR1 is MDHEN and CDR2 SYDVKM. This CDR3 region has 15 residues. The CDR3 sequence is CASNDRDRGTQPQHF. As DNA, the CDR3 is TGTGCCAGCAACGACCGGGACAGGGGGACTCAGCCCCAGCATTTT.

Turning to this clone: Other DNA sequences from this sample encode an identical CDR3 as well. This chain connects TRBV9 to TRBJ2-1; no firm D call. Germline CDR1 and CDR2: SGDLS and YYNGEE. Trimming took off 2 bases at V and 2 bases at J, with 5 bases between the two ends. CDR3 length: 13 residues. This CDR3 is CASSVDPYNEQFF. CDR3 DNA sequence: TGTGCCAGCAGCGTTGACCCCTACAATGAGCAGTTCTTC.

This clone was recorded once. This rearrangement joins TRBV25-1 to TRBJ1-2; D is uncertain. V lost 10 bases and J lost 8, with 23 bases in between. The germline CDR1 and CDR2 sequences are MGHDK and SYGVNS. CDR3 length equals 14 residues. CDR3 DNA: TGTGCCACCTCGGAAGGACGGACCTCCTCCGGCTACACCTTC. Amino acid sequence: CATSEGRTSSGYTF.

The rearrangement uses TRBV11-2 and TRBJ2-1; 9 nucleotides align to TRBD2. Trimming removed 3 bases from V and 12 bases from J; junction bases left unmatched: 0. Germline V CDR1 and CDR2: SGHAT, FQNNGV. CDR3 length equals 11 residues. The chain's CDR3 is CASSFSGGQFF. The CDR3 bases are TGTGCCAGCAGCTTTAGCGGGGGGCAGTTCTTC.

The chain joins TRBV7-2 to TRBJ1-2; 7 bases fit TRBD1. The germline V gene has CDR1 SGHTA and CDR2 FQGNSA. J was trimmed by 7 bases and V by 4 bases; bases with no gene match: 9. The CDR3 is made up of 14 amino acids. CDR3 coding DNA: TGTGCCAGCAGCTCGCAGGGGGTGCAACGTGGCTACACCTTC. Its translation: CASSSQGVQRGYTF.

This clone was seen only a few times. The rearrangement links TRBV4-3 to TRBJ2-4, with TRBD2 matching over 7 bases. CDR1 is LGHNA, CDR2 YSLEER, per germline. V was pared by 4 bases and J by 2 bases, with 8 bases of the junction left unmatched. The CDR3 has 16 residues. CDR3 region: CASSPGLGGTKNIQYF. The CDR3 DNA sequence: TGCGCCAGCAGCCCAGGACTGGGGGGGACCAAAAACATTCAGTACTTC.

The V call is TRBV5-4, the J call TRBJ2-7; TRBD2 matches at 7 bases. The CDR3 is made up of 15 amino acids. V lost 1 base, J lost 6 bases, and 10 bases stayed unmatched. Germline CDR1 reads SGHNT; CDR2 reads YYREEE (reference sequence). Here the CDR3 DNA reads TGTGCCAGCAGCTTGAGGACTGGGACGGGAGGCGAGCAGTACTTC. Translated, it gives CASSLRTGTGGEQYF. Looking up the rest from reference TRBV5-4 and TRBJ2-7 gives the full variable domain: ETGVTQSPTHLIKTRGQQVTLRCSSQSGHNTVSWYQQALGQGPQFIFQYYREEENGRGNFPPRFSGLQFPNYSSELNVNALELDDSALYLCASSLRTGTGGEQYFGPGTRLTVT.

CDR3 DNA: TGTGCCAGCTCACCGTCAGTTAACACTGAAGCTTTCTTT. This sequence encodes CASSPSVNTEAFF. The rearrangement joins TRBV18 to TRBJ1-1, with D unclear. Germline V CDR1 and CDR2: KGHSH, LQKENI. The V end lost 3 bases, the J end lost 2 bases, and 7 bases lay between the germline ends. CDR3 length: 13 amino acids. Full variable domain (remainder filled in from reference TRBV18 and TRBJ1-1): NAGVMQNPRHLVRRRGQEARLRCSPMKGHSHVYWYRQLPEEGLKFMVYLQKENIIDESGMPKERFSAEFPKEGPSILRIQQVVRGDSAAYFCASSPSVNTEAFFGQGTRLTVV.

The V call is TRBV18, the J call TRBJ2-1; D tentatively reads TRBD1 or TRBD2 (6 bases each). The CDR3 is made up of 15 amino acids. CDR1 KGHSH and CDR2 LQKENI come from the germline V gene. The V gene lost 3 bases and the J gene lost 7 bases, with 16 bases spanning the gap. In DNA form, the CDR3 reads TGTGCCAGCTCACCCCTCGGGGGAAGGGGGAATGAGCAGTTCTTC. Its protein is CASSPLGGRGNEQFF.

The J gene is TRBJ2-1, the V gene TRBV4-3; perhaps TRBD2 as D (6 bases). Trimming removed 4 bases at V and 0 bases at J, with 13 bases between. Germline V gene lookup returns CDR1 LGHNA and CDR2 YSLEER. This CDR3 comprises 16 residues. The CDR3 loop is CASSRDWGSSYNEQFF. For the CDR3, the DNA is TGCGCCAGCAGCCGGGACTGGGGGAGCTCCTACAATGAGCAGTTCTTC.

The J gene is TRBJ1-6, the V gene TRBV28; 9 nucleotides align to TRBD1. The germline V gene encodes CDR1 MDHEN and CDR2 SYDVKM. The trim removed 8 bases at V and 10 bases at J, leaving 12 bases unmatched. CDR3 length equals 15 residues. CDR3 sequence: CASSPRGQGYSPLHF. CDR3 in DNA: TGTGCCAGCTCCCCCCGCGGACAGGGGTACTCACCCCTCCACTTT.

The CDR3 protein is CASSLRIAGAYEQYF. The CDR3 coding sequence is TGCGCCAGCAGCCTACGCATAGCGGGGGCCTACGAGCAGTACTTC. V usage is TRBV4-1 and J usage is TRBJ2-7; TRBD2 matches at 9 bases. CDR3 length equals 15 residues. The J segment lost 2 bases and the V segment lost 4 bases, leaving 6 bases of the junction unmatched. CDR1 and CDR2 (germline): MGHRA, YSYEKL.

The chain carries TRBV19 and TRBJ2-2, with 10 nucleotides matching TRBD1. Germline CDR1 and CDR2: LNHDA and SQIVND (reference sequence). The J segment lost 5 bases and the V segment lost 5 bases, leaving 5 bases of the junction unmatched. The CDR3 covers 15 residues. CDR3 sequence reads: CASSAGTGETGELFF. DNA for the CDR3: TGTGCCAGTAGTGCCGGGACAGGGGAGACCGGGGAGCTGTTTTTT.

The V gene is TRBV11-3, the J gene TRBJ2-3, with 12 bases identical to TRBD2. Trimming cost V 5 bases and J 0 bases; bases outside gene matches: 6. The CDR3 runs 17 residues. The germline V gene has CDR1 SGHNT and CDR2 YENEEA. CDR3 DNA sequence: TGTGCCAGCAGCCGCGGGACTAGCGGGCTAAGCACAGATACGCAGTATTTT. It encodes CASSRGTSGLSTDTQYF.

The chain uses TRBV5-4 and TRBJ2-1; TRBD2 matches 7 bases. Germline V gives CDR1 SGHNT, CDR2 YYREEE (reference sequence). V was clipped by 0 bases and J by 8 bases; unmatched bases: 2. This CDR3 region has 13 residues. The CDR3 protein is CASSLERGDEQFF. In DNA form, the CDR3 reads TGTGCCAGCAGCTTGGAGCGGGGTGATGAGCAGTTCTTC.

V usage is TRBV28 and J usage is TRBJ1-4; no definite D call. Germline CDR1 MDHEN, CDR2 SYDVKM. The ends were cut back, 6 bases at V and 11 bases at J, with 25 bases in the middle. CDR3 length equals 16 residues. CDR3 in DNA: TGTGCCAGCAGGCCCCTTTTAGAGACACCCGTACGCAAACTGTTTTTT. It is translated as CASRPLLETPVRKLFF.

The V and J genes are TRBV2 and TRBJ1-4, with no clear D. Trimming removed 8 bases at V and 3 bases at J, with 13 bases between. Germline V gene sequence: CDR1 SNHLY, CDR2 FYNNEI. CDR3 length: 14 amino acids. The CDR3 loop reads CASLGNLANEKLFF. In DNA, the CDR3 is TGTGCCAGCCTAGGGAACTTAGCTAATGAAAAACTGTTTTTT.

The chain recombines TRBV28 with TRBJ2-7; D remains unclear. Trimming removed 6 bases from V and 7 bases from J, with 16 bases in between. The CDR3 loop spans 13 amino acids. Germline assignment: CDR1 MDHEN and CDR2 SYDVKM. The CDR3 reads CASRPAPAREQYF. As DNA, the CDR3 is TGTGCCAGCAGACCGGCGCCAGCGCGAGAGCAGTACTTC.

CDR3 DNA sequence: TGTGCCAGCACCCCCGGGGCAGCCCTTGGTGAGCAGTTCTTC. This translates into CASTPGAALGEQFF. This rearrangement joins TRBV7-2 to TRBJ2-1; D possibly matches TRBD1 or TRBD2 (5 bases each). The V and J ends lost 7 bases and 9 bases respectively, with 19 bases between them. CDR1 and CDR2 from the germline V gene are SGHTA and FQGNSA. CDR3 length: 14 residues.

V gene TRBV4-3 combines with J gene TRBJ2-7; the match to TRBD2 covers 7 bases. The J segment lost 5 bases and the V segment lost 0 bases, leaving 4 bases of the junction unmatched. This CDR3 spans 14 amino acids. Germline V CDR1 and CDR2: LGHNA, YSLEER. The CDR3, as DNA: TGCGCCAGCAGCCAAGATCGCGGGAGCCACGAGCAGTACTTC. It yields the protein CASSQDRGSHEQYF.

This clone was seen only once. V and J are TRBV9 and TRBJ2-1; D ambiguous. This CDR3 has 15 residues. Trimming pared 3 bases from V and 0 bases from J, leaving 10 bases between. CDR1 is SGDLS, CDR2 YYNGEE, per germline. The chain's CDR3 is CASSDTQSSYNEQFF. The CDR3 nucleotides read TGTGCCAGCAGCGATACACAGAGCTCCTACAATGAGCAGTTCTTC.